Listed below are T cell receptor beta chains from one sample, sequenced in a study of CD8+ T cells in alopecia areata. TCRdb's table, derived via immunoSEQ multiplex PCR, lists solely in-frame clones and lacks some. There are some 150,000 clones in the sample; around 71% occur only once, and roughly an eighth lies in the top ten. This material consisted of CD8+ T cells sorted from blood, taken at week 0. The source of these receptors is a human donor with alopecia areata. CDR3s include the opening cysteine and the closing phenylalanine or tryptophan. D genes are given only for firm matches. The size entry is marked missing in some rows and otherwise reads once, few, many or a size class.

abundance,v_gene,d_gene,j_gene,len,CDR3nt,CDR3aa
-,TRBV13,TRBD2,TRBJ2-3,15,TGTGCCAGCAGCTTCGAGACTAGCCCGACAGATACGCAGTATTTT,CASSFETSPTDTQYF
-,TRBV10-3,TRBD1,TRBJ1-2,12,TGTGCCAGCGGACAGGGAGACTATGGCTACACCTTC,CASGQGDYGYTF
-,TRBV13,TRBD1,TRBJ1-5,14,TGTGCCAGCAGCTTAGGCCGGACAGGGCAGCCCCAGCATTTT,CASSLGRTGQPQHF
-,TRBV29-1,TRBD2,TRBJ2-2,13,TGCAGCACTACTAGCGGGGGTGTCGGGGAGCTGTTTTTT,CSTTSGGVGELFF
-,TRBV4-1,TRBD1,TRBJ1-1,13,TGCGCCAGCAGCAGTGGGACAGAAGTTGAAGCTTTCTTT,CASSSGTEVEAFF
-,TRBV27,-,TRBJ2-7,10,TGTGCCAGCGGAACCTACGAGCAGTACTTC,CASGTYEQYF
once,TRBV2,-,TRBJ2-3,14,TGTGCCAGCAGTGAGGTACAGGGAGCAGATACGCAGTATTTT,CASSEVQGADTQYF
-,TRBV7-9,-,TRBJ1-2,15,TGTGCCAGCAGCTTATCCCCAGGGGTGGGCTATGGCTACACCTTC,CASSLSPGVGYGYTF
few,TRBV14,-,TRBJ2-7,11,TGTGCCAGCAGTGGCCTCTTCGAGCAGTACTTC,CASSGLFEQYF
-,TRBV6-5,TRBD2,TRBJ2-7,16,TGTGCCAGCAGTTACCTTCACACTAGCGACTCCTACGAGCAGTACTTC,CASSYLHTSDSYEQYF
-,TRBV5-6,-,TRBJ2-7,12,TGTGCCAGCAGCTTGTTAGGGAACGAGCAGTACTTC,CASSLLGNEQYF
-,TRBV30,TRBD1,TRBJ1-6,13,TGTGCCTGGAACACAGGGGGAAATTCACCCCTCCACTTT,CAWNTGGNSPLHF
-,TRBV9,TRBD2,TRBJ2-2,17,TGTGCCAGCAGTGGGACTAGCGGGGACCTGAACACCGGGGAGCTGTTTTTT,CASSGTSGDLNTGELFF
-,TRBV4-1,-,TRBJ1-1,14,TGCGCCAGCAGCCAAGAAGGCGGGAACACTGAAGCTTTCTTT,CASSQEGGNTEAFF
-,TRBV15,TRBD1,TRBJ2-5,16,TGTGCCACCAGCAGAGTGGGGACAGGGTCGCGAGAGACCCAGTACTTC,CATSRVGTGSRETQYF
-,TRBV29-1,-,TRBJ2-7,13,TGCAGCGTTTGTGTAGCGGAGAACTACGAGCAGTACTTC,CSVCVAENYEQYF
-,TRBV4-1,-,TRBJ2-1,13,TGCGCCAGCAGCCGAGACTTGGTTAATGAGCAGTTCTTC,CASSRDLVNEQFF